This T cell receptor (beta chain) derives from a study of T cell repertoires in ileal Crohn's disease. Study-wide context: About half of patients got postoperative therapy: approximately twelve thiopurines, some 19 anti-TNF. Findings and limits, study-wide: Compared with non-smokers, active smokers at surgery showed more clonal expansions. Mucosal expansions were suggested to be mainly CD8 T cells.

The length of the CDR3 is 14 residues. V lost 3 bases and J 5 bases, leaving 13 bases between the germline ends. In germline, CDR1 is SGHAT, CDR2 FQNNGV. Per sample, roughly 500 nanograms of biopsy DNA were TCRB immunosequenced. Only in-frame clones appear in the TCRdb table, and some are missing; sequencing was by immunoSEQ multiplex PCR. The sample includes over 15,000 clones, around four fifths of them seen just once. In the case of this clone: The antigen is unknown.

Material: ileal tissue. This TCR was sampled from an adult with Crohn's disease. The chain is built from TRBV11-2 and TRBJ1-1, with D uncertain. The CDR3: CASSLRLERTEAFF. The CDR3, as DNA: TGTGCCAGCAGCTTGAGACTCGAGAGGACTGAAGCTTTCTTT.